This T cell receptor beta chain was sequenced for a study of Ad26.COV2.S vaccination and SARS-CoV-2 variants. In the study overall: Donor was one of the participants in the Ad26.COV2.S arm of the COV1001 trial.

Study-level points and caveats: Those who received vaccine or placebo ended up with similar non-spike TCR breadth.

Concerning this clone itself: Its antigen is unknown.

As for treatment: roughly 18 received Ad26.COV2.S at low or high dose, single or two shots; about 5 received placebo; per-sample allocation not given. Material that was analyzed had been drawn on day 63 after the first vaccine or placebo injection. The CDR3 is 15 amino acids. Germline loops: CDR1 SGDLS, CDR2 YYNGEE. V was pared by 0 bases and J by 5 bases, with 8 bases of the junction left unmatched. Clones were read by immunoSEQ multiplex PCR, and TCRdb kept only the in-frame ones, dropping some. The sample shows about 350,000 clones, roughly 90% of them seen only once. This receptor was identified in a person aged 18-60 years who received the Ad26.COV2.S COVID-19 vaccine or a placebo. The V gene is TRBV9, the J gene TRBJ2-7, with 7 bases aligning to TRBD1. The sequenced sample was peripheral blood, obtained in a trial of Ad26.COV2.S vaccine versus placebo. The CDR3 sequence is CASSVEGRGPDEQYF. The CDR3 coding sequence is TGTGCCAGCAGCGTAGAGGGTAGGGGGCCGGACGAGCAGTACTTC.